The 2 T cell receptor beta chains presented below share a single source sample, sequenced in a study of blood T cell repertoires in COVID-19. Profiled with immunoSEQ multiplex PCR; TCRdb holds only in-frame clones, not every one. In the table there are a few hundred thousand clones, about 88% of which are singletons. Sequencing input: peripheral blood. The receptors were gathered from a man between 60 and 75 years old who had recovered from COVID-19.

The rearrangement joins TRBV5-4 to TRBJ2-7; D is ambiguous. CDR1 and CDR2 from the germline V gene are SGHNT and YYREEE (reference sequence). With 0 bases removed from V and 6 bases from J, the gap between germline ends came to 4 bases. This CDR3 has 11 amino acids. This CDR3 is CASSLGGEQYF. DNA for the CDR3: TGTGCCAGCAGCTTGGGAGGCGAGCAGTACTTC.

This chain connects TRBV18 to TRBJ2-3, with 10 positions matching TRBD2. J gave up 4 bases and V 2 bases, and 6 bases lay outside the gene matches. The CDR3 totals 16 residues. Germline V gene lookup returns CDR1 KGHSH and CDR2 LQKENI. CDR3 sequence: CASSPVASGGADTQYF. The CDR3 DNA reads as TGTGCCAGCTCACCAGTCGCCAGCGGGGGGGCAGATACGCAGTATTTT. Full variable domain (rest looked up from reference TRBV18 and TRBJ2-3): NAGVMQNPRHLVRRRGQEARLRCSPMKGHSHVYWYRQLPEEGLKFMVYLQKENIIDESGMPKERFSAEFPKEGPSILRIQQVVRGDSAAYFCASSPVASGGADTQYFGPGTRLTVL.